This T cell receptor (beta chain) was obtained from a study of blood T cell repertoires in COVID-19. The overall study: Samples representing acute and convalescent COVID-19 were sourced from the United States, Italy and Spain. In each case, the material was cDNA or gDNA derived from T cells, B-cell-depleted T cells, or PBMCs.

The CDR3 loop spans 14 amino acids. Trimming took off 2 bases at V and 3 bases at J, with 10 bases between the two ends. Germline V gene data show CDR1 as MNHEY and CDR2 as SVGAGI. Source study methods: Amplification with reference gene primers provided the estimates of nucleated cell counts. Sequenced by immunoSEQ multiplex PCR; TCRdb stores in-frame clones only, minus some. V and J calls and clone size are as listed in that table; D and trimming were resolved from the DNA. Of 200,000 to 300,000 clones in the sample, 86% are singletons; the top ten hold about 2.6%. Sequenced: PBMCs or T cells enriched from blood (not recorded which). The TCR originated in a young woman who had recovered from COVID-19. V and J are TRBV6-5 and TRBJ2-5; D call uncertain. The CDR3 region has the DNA TGTGCCAGCAGTTACGAATGGCAGAAAGAGACCCAGTACTTC. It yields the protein CASSYEWQKETQYF.